Included here is one T cell receptor (beta chain) sequence, with context. This specimen comes from a study of T cell clones after liver transplantation. Sequencing was performed with immunoSEQ multiplex PCR; in TCRdb, only in-frame clones are kept and a portion is missing. Here the sample spans about 120,000 clones, roughly nine tenths being singletons. V was trimmed by 0 bases and J by 2 bases, leaving 5 bases between them. This CDR3 has 14 amino acids. From germline, CDR1 is SGHNT and CDR2 YYREEE (reference sequence). This specimen consisted of CD4+ T cells from blood, obtained 12 months after liver transplant. The receptor comes from a human patient who received a liver transplant. Some of these T cells may belong to the graft donor. This sequence joins TRBV5-4 and TRBJ1-4, with D tentatively TRBD1 (5 bases). The CDR3 DNA follows: TGTGCCAGCAGCTTGGCAGGGACTAATGAAAAACTGTTTTTT. It is translated as CASSLAGTNEKLFF. The variable domain in full, with the rest retrieved from reference TRBV5-4 and TRBJ1-4, is ETGVTQSPTHLIKTRGQQVTLRCSSQSGHNTVSWYQQALGQGPQFIFQYYREEENGRGNFPPRFSGLQFPNYSSELNVNALELDDSALYLCASSLAGTNEKLFFGSGTQLSVL.